This passage covers 10 T cell receptor beta chains from one sample sequenced in a study of response to subunit inactivated influenza vaccine. TCRdb reprocessed the RT-PCR reads with MiXCR, giving one entry per CDR3 protein. Found here are about 500,000 distinct CDR3 sequences, more than 15% of them singletons; the top ten hold 3%. The specimen was CD4+ T cells sorted from PBMCs, collected around 25 months after vaccination. The source is a man between 50 and 69 years old who received an inactivated influenza vaccine.

This clonotype was observed a few times. The chain uses TRBV6-1 and TRBJ2-2, with 9 bases that match TRBD1. This CDR3 region has 15 residues. Looked up from germline, CDR1 is MNHNS and CDR2 is SASEGT. V shed 5 bases, J shed 5 bases, and the junction held 6 bases outside the gene matches. DNA for the CDR3: TGTGCCAGCAGTAGGGGGACAGGGTCGACCGGGGAGCTGTTTTTT. Protein: CASSRGTGSTGELFF.

This clonotype turned up a few times. The chain recombines TRBV6-2 or TRBV6-3 with TRBJ2-1, with a weak D call TRBD2 (7 bases). The CDR3 consists of 17 residues. The germline V gene encodes CDR1 MNHEY and CDR2 SVGEGT. V lost 0 bases and J 7 bases, leaving 19 bases between the germline ends. CDR3 in DNA: TGTGCCAGCAGTTACTCCACTCTAGGAGGGGGGGCGAATGAGCAGTTCTTC. Protein sequence: CASSYSTLGGGANEQFF.

The chain has TRBV9 and TRBJ1-1; TRBD1 aligns across 9 bases. The CDR3 spans 15 residues. V trimming: 4 bases; J trimming: 5 bases; junction bases outside the gene matches: 9. Germline V CDR1 and CDR2: SGDLS, YYNGEE. The CDR3 DNA reads TGTGCCAGCAGCCGTCCCGGGACAGGGCGGACTGAAGCTTTCTTT. Protein sequence: CASSRPGTGRTEAFF.

This clonotype was recorded at least ten times. The J gene is TRBJ2-1, the V gene TRBV20-1, with 8 bases identical to TRBD1. This CDR3 is built from 15 residues. V was pared by 3 bases and J by 2 bases, with 6 bases of the junction left unmatched. Germline CDR1 is DFQATT and CDR2 is SNEGSKA (reference sequence). In DNA form, the CDR3 reads TGCAGTGCTAGGATGTTGGACAGGGCCTACAATGAGCAGTTCTTC. Translation gives CSARMLDRAYNEQFF.

The gene calls are TRBV3-1 and TRBJ2-5; a possible D gene is TRBD2 (5 bases). The germline V gene has CDR1 LGHDT and CDR2 YNNKEL (reference sequence). The germline V and J ends were trimmed by 1 base and 2 bases, with 14 bases remaining between them. The CDR3 length is 16 residues. The CDR3 DNA is TGTGCCAGCAGCCAAGGAAGTCGGGGTGGACAAGAGACCCAGTACTTC. Residues: CASSQGSRGGQETQYF.

This rearrangement joins TRBV5-1 to TRBJ2-5, with TRBD2 matching over 12 bases. This CDR3 comprises 15 residues. V lost 4 bases, J lost 4 bases, and 5 bases stayed unmatched. The germline CDR1 and CDR2 sequences are SGHRS and YFSETQ. Here the CDR3 reads CASSLTSGRRETQYF. The CDR3 DNA is TGCGCCAGCAGCCTGACTAGCGGGAGACGAGAGACCCAGTACTTC.

The V call is TRBV6-1, the J call TRBJ2-1; 8 bases line up with TRBD1. The CDR3 covers 13 residues. J gave up 14 bases and V 6 bases, and 12 bases lay outside the gene matches. CDR1 and CDR2 (germline): MNHNS, SASEGT. CDR3 in DNA: TGTGCCAGCAGGACAGGGGTCTATGGATTGGAGTTCTTC. This translates into CASRTGVYGLEFF.

This clonotype was counted a few times. The gene calls are TRBV5-1 and TRBJ1-4; D remains ambiguous. Germline lookup yields CDR1 SGHRS and CDR2 YFSETQ. V lost 6 bases and J lost 4, with 22 bases in between. CDR3 length equals 17 residues. The CDR3 sequence is CASTSLGVGVNNEKLFF. CDR3 in DNA: TGCGCCAGCACGAGTCTCGGGGTCGGCGTTAATAATGAAAAACTGTTTTTT.

The V gene is TRBV6-1, the J gene TRBJ1-4, with unresolved D. V lost 5 bases to trimming and J lost 5 bases, with 9 bases between them. Germline lookup yields CDR1 MNHNS and CDR2 SASEGT. This CDR3 is 13 amino acids long. The CDR3 reads CASSRFVNEKLFF. The CDR3 nucleotides are TGTGCCAGCAGTCGGTTTGTCAATGAAAAACTGTTTTTT.

The rearrangement links TRBV7-2 to TRBJ2-3, with TRBD1 matching over 9 bases. The CDR3 has 16 residues. Per the germline V gene, CDR1 is SGHTA and CDR2 is FQGNSA. V dropped 5 bases and J dropped 4; count of bases not matched to a gene: 10. CDR3 loop: CASSPGWDRVADTQYF. CDR3 DNA sequence: TGTGCCAGCAGCCCCGGCTGGGACAGGGTAGCAGATACGCAGTATTTT.